A selection of T cell receptor beta chains follows, all from one sample in a study of blood T cell repertoires in COVID-19. The protocol was immunoSEQ multiplex PCR, while the TCRdb copy is restricted to in-frame clones and leaves out a portion. The sample holds about 170,000 clones, about 88% seen once. Sequencing input: PBMCs or T cells enriched from blood (not recorded which). These TCRs come from a woman between 45 and 60 years old who had recovered from COVID-19. Both conserved end residues are part of each CDR3. Each record gives: V gene, clone size, D gene, J gene, CDR3 protein, CDR3 DNA. The D gene is left open where the match is weak. Only some rows state a clone size, as once, few, many or a class for expanded clones.

TRBV10-3,.,TRBD1,TRBJ1-2,CAIKSDRSNYGYTF,TGTGCCATCAAATCGGACAGGTCTAACTATGGCTACACCTTC
TRBV5-1,.,TRBD1,TRBJ1-1,CASSLVGTGKNTEAFF,TGCGCCAGCAGCTTGGTAGGGACAGGCAAGAACACTGAAGCTTTCTTT
TRBV18,.,.,TRBJ1-3,CASSPDYDGNTIYF,TGTGCCAGCTCCCCGGACTATGATGGAAACACCATATATTTT
TRBV5-1,.,TRBD2,TRBJ2-7,CASSTTSGSYEQYF,TGCGCCAGCAGCACGACTAGCGGGAGCTACGAGCAGTACTTC
TRBV12-3/TRBV12-4,.,TRBD1,TRBJ1-2,CASRSTGGHGYTF,TGTGCCAGCAGATCGACAGGGGGTCATGGCTACACCTTC
TRBV4-3,.,.,TRBJ2-7,CASSQDPDSASRGEQYF,TGCGCCAGCAGCCAAGACCCGGACAGTGCATCTAGAGGCGAGCAGTACTTC
TRBV18,.,TRBD1,TRBJ1-3,CASSRTGGDSGNTIYF,TGTGCCAGCTCACGGACAGGGGGCGACTCTGGAAACACCATATATTTT
TRBV29-1,.,TRBD1,TRBJ1-1,CSVWDRRGTEAFF,TGCAGCGTCTGGGACAGGAGGGGCACTGAAGCTTTCTTT
TRBV24-1,.,.,TRBJ1-2,CATSDYSYGYTF,TGTGCCACCAGTGATTATTCATATGGCTACACCTTC
TRBV28,.,TRBD2,TRBJ2-7,CASGGRSGRAGFSYEQYF,TGTGCCAGCGGGGGCCGAAGCGGGAGGGCCGGGTTCTCCTACGAGCAGTACTTC
TRBV2,once,.,TRBJ1-2,CASAELRLGYGYTF,TGTGCCAGCGCTGAGCTCAGGCTTGGGTATGGCTACACCTTC
TRBV5-4,.,TRBD1,TRBJ1-5,CASSRDRGDQPQHF,TGTGCCAGCAGCCGGGACAGGGGGGATCAGCCCCAGCATTTT
TRBV5-1,.,TRBD2,TRBJ2-7,CASSLEGPGGEQYF,TGCGCCAGCAGCTTGGAAGGCCCGGGGGGAGAGCAGTACTTC
TRBV19,.,.,TRBJ1-6,CASSIVTPGGSSLHF,TGTGCCAGTAGTATTGTAACTCCAGGTGGTTCTTCCCTCCACTTT
TRBV5-4,.,.,TRBJ2-1,CASSLGRDTYNEQFF,TGTGCCAGCAGCTTGGGGCGGGATACCTACAATGAGCAGTTCTTC
TRBV7-6,.,TRBD2,TRBJ2-7,CASSPRLAGKYEQYF,TGTGCCAGCAGCCCTAGACTAGCGGGAAAATACGAGCAGTACTTC
TRBV5-5,.,TRBD1,TRBJ1-1,CASRTTGGTEAFF,TGTGCCAGCAGGACCACAGGGGGCACTGAAGCTTTCTTT
TRBV15,few,TRBD1,TRBJ2-1,CATRKDRAPYNEQFF,TGTGCCACCAGAAAGGACAGGGCCCCCTACAATGAGCAGTTCTTC
TRBV4-1,.,.,TRBJ1-2,CASSQDYSPRYGYTF,TGCGCCAGCAGCCAAGACTACAGCCCCAGGTATGGCTACACCTTC
TRBV28,.,.,TRBJ1-6,CASIQTGHSPLHF,TGTGCCAGCATCCAGACAGGCCATTCACCCCTCCACTTT
TRBV4-2,.,.,TRBJ2-1,CASSQGVGATNSYNEQFF,TGTGCCAGCAGCCAAGGGGTGGGAGCGACAAACTCCTACAATGAGCAGTTCTTC
TRBV7-6,once,.,TRBJ1-4,CASSLGALWNEKLFF,TGTGCCAGCAGCTTAGGTGCGCTATGGAATGAAAAACTGTTTTTT
TRBV19,.,TRBD1,TRBJ2-5,CASSIAQGAGETQYF,TGTGCCAGTAGTATAGCTCAGGGGGCGGGAGAGACCCAGTACTTC
TRBV11-2,.,.,TRBJ1-5,CASSLDRNQPQHF,TGTGCCAGCAGCTTAGACAGGAATCAGCCCCAGCATTTT
TRBV3-1/TRBV3-2,.,TRBD2,TRBJ2-1,CASSQDPGGSYNEQFF,TGTGCCAGCAGCCAAGACCCGGGAGGCTCCTACAATGAGCAGTTCTTC
TRBV19,.,.,TRBJ1-1,CASSGREAFF,TGTGCCAGTAGTGGGCGAGAAGCTTTCTTT
TRBV19,.,.,TRBJ2-5,CASSTRRDSTFQETQYF,TGTGCCAGTAGTACACGCCGGGACTCCACCTTCCAAGAGACCCAGTACTTC
TRBV6-2/TRBV6-3,.,.,TRBJ1-2,CASSKLGQSYGYTF,TGTGCCAGCAGTAAACTTGGACAGTCTTATGGCTACACCTTC
TRBV6-5,.,.,TRBJ2-5,CASSYPGLKTQYF,TGTGCCAGCAGTTACCCAGGGCTGAAGACCCAGTACTTC
TRBV4-1,.,TRBD2,TRBJ2-7,CASSQLGLAGIDYEQYF,TGCGCCAGCAGCCAACTCGGACTAGCGGGAATTGACTACGAGCAGTACTTC
TRBV29-1,.,.,TRBJ1-1,CSTTGTLNEAFF,TGCAGCACCACCGGGACACTCAATGAAGCTTTCTTT
TRBV5-5,.,TRBD1,TRBJ2-1,CASSGGTGGYNEQFF,TGTGCCAGCAGCGGCGGGACAGGGGGCTACAATGAGCAGTTCTTC
TRBV11-2,.,TRBD1,TRBJ2-7,CASSFTGQGSYEQYF,TGTGCCAGCAGTTTTACGGGACAGGGGTCTTACGAGCAGTACTTC
TRBV28,once,TRBD1,TRBJ1-2,CASSFRLGQPYGYTF,TGTGCCAGCAGTTTCCGCTTGGGACAGCCTTATGGCTACACCTTC
TRBV7-2,.,.,TRBJ2-7,CASSDQWTTYEQYF,TGTGCCAGCAGCGACCAGTGGACTACCTACGAGCAGTACTTC